This TCR beta chain was observed in a study of T cell changes during pregnancy in multiple sclerosis. CDR1 is SGHTA, CDR2 FQGNSA, per germline. V was trimmed by 2 bases and J by 5 bases, leaving 12 bases between them. This CDR3 spans 15 amino acids. Method: immunoSEQ multiplex PCR; TCRdb's copy keeps in-frame clones and lacks some. The sample consists of some 80,000 clones, 80% to 90% of them appearing once. The J gene is TRBJ2-2, the V gene TRBV7-2, with D possibly matching TRBD2 (6 bases). This material consisted of peripheral blood, taken in the first trimester of pregnancy. The sequence was collected from a female donor in good health, enrolled as a control in a pregnancy study. As DNA, the CDR3 is TGTGCCAGCAGCTTAAAGGGAGGTTTAACCGGGGAGCTGTTTTTT. Translated: CASSLKGGLTGELFF. Based on the CDR3 plus reference TRBV7-2 and TRBJ2-2, the full variable domain is GAGVSQSPSNKVTEKGKDVELRCDPISGHTALYWYRQSLGQGLEFLIYFQGNSAPDKSGLPSDRFSAERTGGSVSTLTIQRTQQEDSAVYLCASSLKGGLTGELFFGEGSRLTVL.